This TCR beta chain was sequenced in a study of control samples from healthy donors and cancer patients. Produced via immunoSEQ multiplex PCR; TCRdb's table is partial and in-frame only. Found here are some 150,000 clones, roughly 93% of them singletons; the top ten hold over 2%. What was sequenced was blood. This sequence originates from a man in his fifties in good health.

The chain's CDR3 is CATSDSRDLPYEQYF. The CDR3 DNA reads as TGTGCCACCAGTGATTCCCGGGACCTACCCTACGAGCAGTACTTC. V usage is TRBV24-1 and J usage is TRBJ2-7; D might be TRBD1 or TRBD2, each matching 5 bases. The germline V gene has CDR1 KGHDR and CDR2 SFDVKD. V lost 2 bases and J 2 bases, leaving 12 bases between the germline ends. The CDR3 has 15 amino acids.